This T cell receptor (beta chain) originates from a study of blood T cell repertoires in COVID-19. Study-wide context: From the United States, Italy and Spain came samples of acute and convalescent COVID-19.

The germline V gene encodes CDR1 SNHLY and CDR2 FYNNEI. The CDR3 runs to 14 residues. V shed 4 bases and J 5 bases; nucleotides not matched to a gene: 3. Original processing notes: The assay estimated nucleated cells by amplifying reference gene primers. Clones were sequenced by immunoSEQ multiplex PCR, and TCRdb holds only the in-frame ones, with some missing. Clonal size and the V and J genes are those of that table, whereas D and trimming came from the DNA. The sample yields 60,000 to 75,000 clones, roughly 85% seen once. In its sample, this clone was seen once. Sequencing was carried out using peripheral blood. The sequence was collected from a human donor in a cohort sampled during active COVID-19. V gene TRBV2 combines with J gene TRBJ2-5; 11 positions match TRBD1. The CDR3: CASSGTGGLETQYF. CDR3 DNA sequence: TGTGCCAGCAGTGGGACAGGGGGCCTGGAGACCCAGTACTTC.